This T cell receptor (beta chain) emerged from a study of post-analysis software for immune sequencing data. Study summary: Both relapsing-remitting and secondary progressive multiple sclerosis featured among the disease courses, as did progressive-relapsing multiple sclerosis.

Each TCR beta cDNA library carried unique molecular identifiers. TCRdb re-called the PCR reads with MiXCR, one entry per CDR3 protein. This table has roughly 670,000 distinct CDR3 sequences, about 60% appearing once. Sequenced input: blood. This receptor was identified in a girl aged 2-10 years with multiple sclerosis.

This chain's CDR3 is CASSLISGGATYNEQFF. CDR3 coding DNA: TGTGCCAGCAGCTTAATCAGCGGGGGGGCTACCTACAATGAGCAGTTCTTC. The V gene is TRBV7-2, the J gene TRBJ2-1, with 10 bases matching TRBD2. The CDR3 covers 17 residues. The V gene end was trimmed by 2 bases and the J gene end by 2 bases; junction bases not matched to a gene: 6. Germline assignment: CDR1 SGHTA and CDR2 FQGNSA.